Below are 3 T cell receptor beta chains sequenced from a single sample in a study of blood T cell repertoires in COVID-19. Repertoires were generated with immunoSEQ multiplex PCR, while TCRdb's copy carries only in-frame clones and drops some. The table lists 100,000 to 150,000 clones, around 80% of them singletons. The sequencing input was peripheral blood. The receptors derive from a woman aged 50 to 60 with acute or convalescent COVID-19.

The V and J genes are TRBV5-1 and TRBJ2-2, with TRBD1 matching over 10 bases. Per germline, CDR1 SGHRS and CDR2 YFSETQ. This CDR3 has 14 residues. Losses at the gene ends were 7 bases for V and 4 bases for J; bases not matched to a gene: 4. The CDR3 coding sequence is TGCGCCAGCGGCAGACAGGGGGCCACCGGGGAGCTGTTTTTT. This gives the protein CASGRQGATGELFF.

The chain is built from TRBV30 and TRBJ1-1; D is unresolved. V lost 4 bases, J lost 8 bases, and 17 bases lay in between. The germline V gene has CDR1 GTSNPN and CDR2 SVGIG (reference sequence). The CDR3 has 13 residues. CDR3 in DNA: TGTGCCTGGAAAGTATGGGCCAGTGGGGAAGCTTTCTTT. Encoded protein: CAWKVWASGEAFF.

This clone was counted between two and nine times. This chain connects TRBV14 to TRBJ2-7; 7 nucleotides match TRBD2. CDR3 length: 15 amino acids. Germline V CDR1 and CDR2: SGHDN, FVKESK. The trim removed 5 bases at V and 2 bases at J, leaving 9 bases unmatched. CDR3 in amino acids: CASSETGTTTYEQYF. The DNA of the CDR3 is TGTGCCAGCAGCGAAACCGGGACTACGACCTACGAGCAGTACTTC.